The 8 T cell receptor beta chains presented below share a single source sample, sequenced in a study of T cells in Graves' hyperthyroidism and ophthalmopathy. Amplification yielded TCR beta CDR3 regions, with RNA transcripts as the source. TCR CDR3 regions were first amplified by RT-PCR with HTBI primers. Each CDR3 protein is one row after TCRdb ran MiXCR on the multiplex PCR reads. The sample has a few hundred thousand distinct CDR3 sequences; 12% to 15% are singletons. The specimen was blood. Receptors were obtained from a woman aged 55-69 years with Graves' ophthalmopathy.

This chain joins TRBV4-2 and TRBJ2-3, with unresolved D. Per germline, CDR1 LGHNA and CDR2 YNFKEQ. The V end was cut by 0 bases, the J end by 0 bases, with 7 bases between. The CDR3 covers 15 residues. The CDR3 DNA follows: TGTGCCAGCAGCCAAGACCCTTCTAGCACAGATACGCAGTATTTT. Its protein product is CASSQDPSSTDTQYF.

The sample holds many counts of this clonotype. The chain uses TRBV2 and TRBJ2-7; D gene uncertain. Trimming shortened V by 5 bases and J by 0 bases, and 5 bases separated the two germline ends. The CDR3 consists of 12 residues. Germline V CDR1 and CDR2: SNHLY, FYNNEI. The CDR3 DNA sequence: TGTGCCAGCAGTCGTAACTCCTACGAGCAGTACTTC. This sequence encodes CASSRNSYEQYF.

The CDR3 nucleotides are TGTGCCAGCAACGACGGGGGGATCGCAGATACGCAGTATTTT. Encoded protein: CASNDGGIADTQYF. This chain uses TRBV25-1 with TRBJ2-3, with 7 bases that match TRBD2. V trimming: 7 bases; J trimming: 4 bases; junction bases outside the gene matches: 8. The CDR3 totals 14 residues. Germline-derived CDR1 and CDR2 are MGHDK and SYGVNS.

This clonotype was recorded at least ten times. This chain connects TRBV4-1 to TRBJ2-2; TRBD2 agrees at 8 bases. The CDR3 length is 16 residues. Germline V gives CDR1 MGHRA, CDR2 YSYEKL. Trimming cost V 1 base and J 5 bases; bases outside gene matches: 6. The CDR3 loop reads CASSQVLASGTGELFF. In DNA form, the CDR3 reads TGCGCCAGCAGCCAAGTCTTGGCTAGCGGGACCGGGGAGCTGTTTTTT.

This clonotype showed up just a few times. The chain couples TRBV19 to TRBJ2-3, with TRBD1 as a possible D gene (5 bases). The CDR3 is 13 residues long. V shed 3 bases and J shed 4 bases, with 8 bases lying between them. CDR1 and CDR2 from the germline V gene are LNHDA and SQIVND (reference sequence). As DNA, the CDR3 is TGTGCCAGTAGTATCCAGGGCGCAGATACGCAGTATTTT. Its translation: CASSIQGADTQYF.

This clonotype was seen many times. The chain uses TRBV6-2 or TRBV6-3 and TRBJ2-1; 10 bases fit TRBD2. V shed 2 bases and J 7 bases; nucleotides not matched to a gene: 2. This CDR3 comprises 14 residues. The V gene's germline CDR1 is MNHEY and CDR2 SVGEGT. In DNA form, the CDR3 reads TGTGCCAGCAGTTACGCTAGCGGGGGTAATGAGCAGTTCTTC. Protein product: CASSYASGGNEQFF.

This clonotype was counted only a few times. The J gene is TRBJ1-1, the V gene TRBV6-2 or TRBV6-3; 7 nucleotides line up with TRBD1. The CDR3 runs 17 residues. Germline V gene data show CDR1 as MNHEY and CDR2 as SVGEGT. V trimming: 2 bases; J trimming: 3 bases; junction bases outside the gene matches: 12. The CDR3 loop reads CASSYGYRGWRYTEAFF. The CDR3 DNA is TGTGCCAGCAGTTACGGTTACAGGGGATGGAGGTACACTGAAGCTTTCTTT.

This clonotype was seen many times. This rearrangement joins TRBV27 to TRBJ2-5; 9 bases match TRBD2. With 2 bases clipped from V and 5 bases from J, the junction kept 6 bases outside the gene matches. Germline CDR1 and CDR2: MNHEY and SMNVEV (reference sequence). CDR3 length equals 15 residues. This chain's CDR3 is CASSLGASGTETQYF. CDR3 nucleotide sequence: TGTGCCAGCAGTTTAGGGGCTAGCGGGACGGAGACCCAGTACTTC.